This TCR beta chain emerged from a study of T cells in localized non-small cell lung cancer. Study-level findings and limits: Heterogeneity remains possible because sequencing was limited to only one tumor region. When the top 100 tumor clones were examined, a median approximately 60 of them also appeared in the adjacent lung, which was paired and uninvolved. Higher adjacent-lung clonality was associated with shorter survival.

Generated by immunoSEQ multiplex PCR, the TCRdb table keeps only in-frame clones and is missing some. The repertoire holds some 3,000 clones, around 28% seen once, with 9% to 15% in the top ten. The germline V gene encodes CDR1 LNHDA and CDR2 SQIVND (reference sequence). V lost 1 base to trimming and J lost 0 bases, with 9 bases between them. The CDR3 is 15 amino acids. In its sample, this clone was seen a few times. What it binds is unknown. This chain joins TRBV19 and TRBJ1-1; D is ambiguous. The sequence was obtained from a woman aged 35-75 years with stage I lung adenocarcinoma. The sequencing used lung tumor tissue, collected before any cancer treatment. The CDR3 sequence is CASSIGSVLNTEAFF. The CDR3 DNA follows: TGTGCCAGTAGTATAGGATCAGTTTTGAACACTGAAGCTTTCTTT.